This TCR beta chain was sequenced in a study of blood T cells in healthy people across ages. Study-wide results and caveats: Observed TCR beta diversity per million T cells went down as age went up. This fall followed a roughly linear course with age. TCR beta diversity was tightly associated with the proportion of naive T cells.

With respect to this clonotype: Its antigen remains unidentified.

The authors ran a second PCR of roughly 6 to 12 cycles using a sample-barcoded 5' primer and a J-beta primer mix. All cDNA molecules were each tagged by a template-switch adaptor with 12 random nucleotides. MiXCR, run by TCRdb on the 5' RACE reads, gives a single entry per CDR3 protein. The sample has about 690,000 distinct CDR3 sequences, roughly 43% seen once. This receptor was obtained from an elderly man in good health. Sequencing used blood.

The CDR3 DNA follows: TGTGCCAGCAGTTTAAACCCCTTCAGGGATACGCAGTATTTT. This gives the protein CASSLNPFRDTQYF. This chain connects TRBV27 to TRBJ2-3; D call uncertain. V gave up 2 bases and J gave up 6 bases, with 12 bases separating them. The CDR3 has 14 amino acids. The germline gives CDR1 MNHEY, CDR2 SMNVEV (reference sequence).